Each of the 31 T cell receptor beta chains below was sequenced from the same sample in a study of blood T cell repertoires in COVID-19. Measured with immunoSEQ multiplex PCR; TCRdb has only the in-frame clones, and not every one. Seen here are over 110,000 clones, roughly 84% observed once, and the top ten hold 10%. The sample comprised peripheral blood. The origin of the receptors is a man aged 55-75 years with active or convalescent COVID-19.

The chain links TRBV5-4 to TRBJ1-2, with D perhaps matching TRBD1 (5 bases). Germline V gene lookup returns CDR1 SGHNT and CDR2 YYREEE (reference sequence). The CDR3 runs to 13 residues. Trimming shortened V by 3 bases and J by 0 bases, and 6 bases separated the two germline ends. This CDR3 reads CASSWTTNYGYTF. The CDR3 coding sequence is TGTGCCAGCAGCTGGACAACTAACTATGGCTACACCTTC.

This chain uses TRBV10-2 with TRBJ2-5, with 8 bases fitting TRBD2. With V trimmed by 3 bases and J by 4 bases, 7 bases remained unmatched. Germline CDR1 and CDR2: WSHSY and SAAADI. The CDR3 runs 15 residues. CDR3 in amino acids: CASSDLAGKGETQYF. The CDR3 coding sequence is TGCGCCAGCAGTGATCTAGCGGGCAAGGGAGAGACCCAGTACTTC.

The chain is built from TRBV20-1 and TRBJ1-5, with D unclear. In germline, CDR1 is DFQATT, CDR2 SNEGSKA (reference sequence). Trimming removed 3 bases at V and 1 base at J, with 13 bases between. This CDR3 has 15 amino acids. The DNA for the CDR3 is TGCAGTGCTAGTGGCGGGGTGTCGAGCAATCAGCCCCAGCATTTT. Translating it yields CSASGGVSSNQPQHF.

The chain uses TRBV5-1 and TRBJ2-7, with 8 bases matching TRBD1. CDR1 and CDR2 (germline): SGHRS, YFSETQ. The V segment lost 4 bases and the J segment 4 bases; nucleotides outside the gene matches: 10. This CDR3 has 15 amino acids. This CDR3 reads CASSPRGQGAYEQYF. The DNA of the CDR3 is TGCGCCAGCAGCCCCCGTGGACAGGGCGCTTACGAGCAGTACTTC.

This clone was observed a single time. V usage is TRBV27 and J usage is TRBJ2-2, with 9 positions matching TRBD2. The J segment lost 6 bases and the V segment lost 6 bases, leaving 8 bases of the junction unmatched. CDR3 length equals 15 residues. Germline V CDR1 and CDR2: MNHEY, SMNVEV (reference sequence). CDR3 DNA: TGTGCCAGCAGACTAGCGGGTAGATATGCCGGGGAGCTGTTTTTT. Translation gives CASRLAGRYAGELFF.

The chain employs TRBV7-9 and TRBJ1-2; 7 nucleotides match TRBD1. With 7 bases clipped from V and 5 bases from J, the junction kept 13 bases outside the gene matches. CDR1 is SEHNR and CDR2 is FQNEAQ in the germline V gene (reference sequence). The CDR3 runs 15 residues. This chain's CDR3 is CASTRGLQGPYGYTF. As DNA, the CDR3 is TGTGCCAGCACACGGGGGCTACAGGGGCCTTATGGCTACACCTTC.

The rearrangement links TRBV7-9 to TRBJ1-2; D is uncertain. The CDR3 contains 13 residues. V lost 5 bases, J lost 8 bases, and 15 bases lay in between. Germline V lookup: CDR1 SEHNR, CDR2 FQNEAQ (reference sequence). The CDR3 protein is CASSPAGHQGYTF. The DNA for the CDR3 is TGTGCCAGCAGCCCGGCGGGTCATCAAGGCTACACCTTC.

The genes are TRBV12-3 or TRBV12-4 and TRBJ1-1; D might be TRBD1 (5 bases). Trimming left V 4 bases short and J 1 base short, with 7 bases between. This CDR3 contains 13 residues. CDR3 protein: CASSYRRNTEAFF. The CDR3 region has the DNA TGTGCCAGCAGTTACAGGAGGAACACTGAAGCTTTCTTT.

The rearrangement uses TRBV7-2 and TRBJ1-4; 7 bases fit TRBD1. The germline CDR1 and CDR2 sequences are SGHTA and FQGNSA. CDR3 length equals 13 residues. J gave up 8 bases and V 5 bases, and 5 bases lay outside the gene matches. The CDR3 loop reads CASSTTGVEKLFF. CDR3 DNA sequence: TGTGCCAGCAGCACTACAGGGGTCGAAAAACTGTTTTTT. Filled out from reference TRBV7-2 and TRBJ1-4, the complete variable domain reads GAGVSQSPSNKVTEKGKDVELRCDPISGHTALYWYRQSLGQGLEFLIYFQGNSAPDKSGLPSDRFSAERTGGSVSTLTIQRTQQEDSAVYLCASSTTGVEKLFFGSGTQLSVL.

The rearrangement uses TRBV5-8 and TRBJ1-4; D gene uncertain. The CDR3 totals 14 residues. V lost 2 bases to trimming and J lost 5 bases, with 10 bases between them. Looked up from germline, CDR1 is SGHTS and CDR2 is YDEGEE. CDR3 nucleotides: TGTGCCAGCAGCTTCGGAAGGCGGAATGAAAAACTGTTTTTT. Its protein product is CASSFGRRNEKLFF.

This rearrangement joins TRBV5-4 to TRBJ1-2, with a possible D match to TRBD1 (6 bases). The germline V gene encodes CDR1 SGHNT and CDR2 YYREEE (reference sequence). The CDR3 has 14 residues. Trimming took 0 bases from V and 7 from J, leaving 13 bases between them. The CDR3 sequence: CASSLVDFRGGYTF. The CDR3 bases are TGTGCCAGCAGCTTGGTTGACTTCAGGGGTGGCTACACCTTC.

The chain combines TRBV6-5 with TRBJ1-6; TRBD1 aligns across 8 bases. V lost 0 bases to trimming and J lost 9 bases; unmatched junction nucleotides: 4. Per germline, CDR1 MNHEY and CDR2 SVGAGI. The CDR3 has 15 residues. This chain's CDR3 is CASSYSTGVSSPLHF. The CDR3, as DNA: TGTGCCAGCAGTTACTCGACAGGGGTGAGTTCACCCCTCCACTTT.

V and J are TRBV5-3 and TRBJ1-5, with TRBD1 identical over 10 bases. TRBV5-3 is an ORF for which the function is uncertain. The length of the CDR3 is 18 residues. V was pared by 4 bases and J by 2 bases, with 12 bases of the junction left unmatched. This CDR3 is CARSTTGTGEEGNQPQHF. The CDR3 bases are TGTGCCAGAAGCACAACCGGGACAGGGGAGGAGGGCAATCAGCCCCAGCATTTT.

This clone was observed once. CDR3 amino acids: CASSSLPGLAGAGTDTQYF. The CDR3 coding sequence is TGTGCCAGCAGCTCCCTACCGGGACTAGCGGGAGCGGGCACAGATACGCAGTATTTT. The chain couples TRBV6-6 to TRBJ2-3; 14 bases match TRBD2. This CDR3 contains 19 residues. Looked up from germline, CDR1 is MNHNY and CDR2 is SVGAGI (reference sequence). Losses at the gene ends were 6 bases for V and 1 base for J; bases not matched to a gene: 12.

This clone was observed a single time. The chain couples TRBV29-1 to TRBJ1-2; no clear D gene. The CDR3 covers 12 residues. V was trimmed by 3 bases and J by 8 bases, leaving 13 bases between them. Germline CDR1 SQVTM, CDR2 ANQGSEA. CDR3 amino acids: CSVDTVPTGYTF. DNA of the CDR3: TGCAGCGTTGACACAGTACCAACGGGCTACACCTTC.

DNA for the CDR3: TGTGCCAGCAGCCCGACGACAGCTAACGGGGAGCTGTTTTTT. Translated: CASSPTTANGELFF. The chain recombines TRBV3-1 (or the pseudogene TRBV3-2) with TRBJ2-2; D may be TRBD1 (5 bases). The CDR3 spans 14 residues. V was pared by 4 bases and J by 7 bases, with 13 bases between. Germline V CDR1 and CDR2: LGHDT, YNNKEL (reference sequence).

The chain employs TRBV7-8 and TRBJ2-7; TRBD1 is a possible D gene (7 bases). V was cut by 4 bases and J by 7 bases, with 14 bases left in between. The germline V gene has CDR1 SGHVS and CDR2 FQNEAQ. The CDR3 has 13 residues. The CDR3 DNA reads as TGTGCCAGCAGCTACCCAGGGGGGTGGGAGCAGTACGTC. Translated, it gives CASSYPGGWEQYV.

The chain uses TRBV6-5 and TRBJ2-5; 13 bases line up with TRBD2. This CDR3 comprises 15 residues. Germline assignment: CDR1 MNHEY and CDR2 SVGAGI. J was trimmed by 7 bases and V by 6 bases; bases with no gene match: 8. CDR3 in DNA: TGTGCCAGCAGCCCGGGACTAGCGGGACAGGGGACCCAGTACTTC. Amino acid sequence: CASSPGLAGQGTQYF.

The V gene is TRBV6-5, the J gene TRBJ1-3, with D uncertain. Deletions cut 0 bases from V and 0 bases from J, with 3 bases between. The CDR3 has 14 residues. From germline, CDR1 is MNHEY and CDR2 SVGAGI. The CDR3 spells CASSYSFSGNTIYF. CDR3 coding DNA: TGTGCCAGCAGTTACTCCTTCTCTGGAAACACCATATATTTT.

The CDR3 here is CASSLELAGEEQFF. The CDR3 DNA reads TGCGCCAGCAGCTTGGAACTAGCGGGGGAGGAGCAGTTCTTC. J is TRBJ2-1 and V is TRBV5-1; the match to TRBD2 covers 11 bases. This CDR3 contains 14 residues. J gave up 10 bases and V 0 bases, and 3 bases lay outside the gene matches. Germline lookup yields CDR1 SGHRS and CDR2 YFSETQ.

The CDR3 DNA sequence: TGTGCCATCAGTGACAGGGCGGAAGCGGGCACCGGGGAGCTGTTTTTT. Encoded protein: CAISDRAEAGTGELFF. The gene calls are TRBV10-3 and TRBJ2-2, with D possibly being TRBD2 (6 bases). The V and J ends lost 3 bases and 4 bases respectively, with 15 bases between them. The CDR3 covers 16 residues. Germline CDR1 reads ENHRY; CDR2 reads SYGVKD.

V gene TRBV19 combines with J gene TRBJ1-1; no firm D call. CDR3 length: 16 amino acids. V lost 1 base to trimming and J lost 1 base, with 13 bases between them. Germline CDR1 reads LNHDA; CDR2 reads SQIVND (reference sequence). In DNA, the CDR3 is TGTGCCAGTAGTATAGTTTCGGGGTTCACGAACACTGAAGCTTTCTTT. It encodes CASSIVSGFTNTEAFF.

The chain joins TRBV6-1 to TRBJ1-5; 8 bases line up with TRBD1. CDR3 length equals 17 residues. J lost 2 bases, V lost 2 bases, and 8 bases had no gene match. The germline CDR1 and CDR2 sequences are MNHNS and SASEGT. The CDR3 region is CASSESAGGRGNQPQHF. The CDR3 coding sequence is TGTGCCAGCAGTGAATCGGCAGGGGGCCGAGGCAATCAGCCCCAGCATTTT.

This chain joins TRBV29-1 and TRBJ1-1; D possibly corresponds to TRBD1 (5 bases). This CDR3 contains 13 residues. Trimming removed 8 bases at V and 3 bases at J, with 16 bases between. Germline V gives CDR1 SQVTM, CDR2 ANQGSEA. CDR3 DNA: TGCAGCACCGGTTTGGGGGGGGACACTGAAGCTTTCTTT. Its translation: CSTGLGGDTEAFF.

The chain carries TRBV6-2 or TRBV6-3 and TRBJ2-4, with a weak D call TRBD2 (6 bases). V lost 0 bases and J 3 bases, leaving 21 bases between the germline ends. The germline V gene has CDR1 MNHEY and CDR2 SVGEGT. The CDR3 runs 19 residues. The DNA for the CDR3 is TGTGCCAGCAGTTACTCCCGGAGGGACCGACTTTCGAGCAAAAACATTCAGTACTTC. Amino acids: CASSYSRRDRLSSKNIQYF.

The chain uses TRBV7-2 and TRBJ1-3; perhaps TRBD1 as D (5 bases). Per the germline V gene, CDR1 is SGHTA and CDR2 is FQGNSA. The CDR3 is 16 amino acids. Trimming took off 5 bases at V and 2 bases at J, with 16 bases between the two ends. CDR3: CASSPPGRVTGNTIYF. CDR3 coding DNA: TGTGCCAGCAGCCCCCCGGGCAGGGTAACTGGAAACACCATATATTTT.

This clone was counted a single time. The chain joins TRBV14 to TRBJ2-1, with 9 bases lining up with TRBD2. The CDR3 covers 16 residues. Germline-derived CDR1 and CDR2 are SGHDN and FVKESK. The V gene end was trimmed by 4 bases and the J gene end by 6 bases; junction bases not matched to a gene: 10. CDR3 residues: CASSRGQLAGPNEQFF. For the CDR3, the DNA is TGTGCCAGCAGCCGAGGGCAACTAGCGGGCCCCAATGAGCAGTTCTTC.

The chain carries TRBV18 and TRBJ2-7; 9 bases line up with TRBD1. CDR1 and CDR2 (germline): KGHSH, LQKENI. V lost 3 bases, J lost 2 bases, and 5 bases stayed unmatched. This CDR3 contains 15 residues. The CDR3: CASSPGTGNAYEQYF. The CDR3 DNA sequence: TGTGCCAGCTCACCCGGGACAGGGAACGCCTACGAGCAGTACTTC.

The gene calls are TRBV5-6 and TRBJ1-1; possibly TRBD1 for D (5 bases). CDR3 size: 15 residues. V lost 2 bases and J 0 bases, leaving 11 bases between the germline ends. Germline assignment: CDR1 SGHDT and CDR2 YYEEEE. CDR3 amino acids: CASSFSGRVNTEAFF. Here the CDR3 DNA reads TGTGCCAGCAGCTTCTCCGGCAGGGTGAACACTGAAGCTTTCTTT.

This clone was seen a handful of times. CDR3 nucleotides: TGTGCCAGCAGTCGGACAGGCTATGGCTACACCTTC. It encodes CASSRTGYGYTF. The chain joins TRBV12-3 or TRBV12-4 to TRBJ1-2; 7 bases line up with TRBD1. CDR3 length equals 12 residues. V shed 5 bases and J 4 bases; nucleotides not matched to a gene: 1.

The V and J genes are TRBV19 and TRBJ1-6; possible D gene TRBD1, 6 bases. V lost 8 bases and J 7 bases, leaving 18 bases between the germline ends. The CDR3 has 15 amino acids. CDR1 and CDR2 (germline): LNHDA, SQIVND (reference sequence). The CDR3 sequence: CASERGGQWNSPLHF. CDR3 coding DNA: TGTGCCAGTGAGAGAGGAGGACAGTGGAATTCACCCCTCCACTTT.